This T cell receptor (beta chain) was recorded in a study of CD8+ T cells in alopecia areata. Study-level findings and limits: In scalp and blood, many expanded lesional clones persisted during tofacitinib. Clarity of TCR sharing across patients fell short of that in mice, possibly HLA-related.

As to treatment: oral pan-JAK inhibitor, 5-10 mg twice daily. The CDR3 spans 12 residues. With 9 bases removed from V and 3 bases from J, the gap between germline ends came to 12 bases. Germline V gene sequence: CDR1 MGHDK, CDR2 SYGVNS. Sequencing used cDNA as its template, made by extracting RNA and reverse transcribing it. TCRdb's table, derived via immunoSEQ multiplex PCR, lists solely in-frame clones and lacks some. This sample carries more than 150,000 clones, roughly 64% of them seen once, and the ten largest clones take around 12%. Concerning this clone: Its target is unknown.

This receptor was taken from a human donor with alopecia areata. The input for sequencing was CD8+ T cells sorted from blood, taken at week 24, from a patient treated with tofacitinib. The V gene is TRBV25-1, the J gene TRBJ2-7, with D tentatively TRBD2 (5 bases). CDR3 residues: CASTGNNYEQYF. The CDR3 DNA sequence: TGTGCCAGTACCGGGAATAACTACGAGCAGTACTTC.